This TCR beta chain originates from a study of CD8 T cells in ankylosing spondylitis. Library preparation for TCR beta used quantitative 5'-RACE with molecular barcodes. TCRdb passed the 5' RACE reads through MiXCR, listing each CDR3 protein once. The sample consists of fewer than 400,000 distinct CDR3 sequences, roughly 14% of them appearing once. V lost 2 bases and J 4 bases, leaving 8 bases between the germline ends. This CDR3 spans 13 amino acids. Germline values: CDR1 LGHDT, CDR2 YNNKEL (reference sequence). This clonotype was counted only a few times. Its target is not known. General study results and limits: Disease-linked clones were found to be CD8+ and relatively rare in peripheral blood. What appeared characteristic of ankylosing spondylitis blood was a TCR beta motif of eight highly homologous variants. Some of these motif variants have turned up before, in reports on reactive arthritis synovial fluid and blood.

The sequencing sample was made of blood, either unsorted or a sorted T cell fraction (not recorded which). This TCR was sampled from a male donor with ankylosing spondylitis or in good health (not recorded which). The chain uses TRBV3-1 and TRBJ2-5, with D perhaps matching TRBD2 (6 bases). This chain's CDR3 is CASSQLGGETQYF. In DNA, the CDR3 is TGTGCCAGCAGCCAATTGGGAGGAGAGACCCAGTACTTC.